Below, 9 T cell receptor beta chains from the same sample are listed, as sequenced in a study of blood T cell repertoires in COVID-19. The table came from immunoSEQ multiplex PCR; TCRdb's copy has only in-frame clones and leaves some out. The repertoire holds around 130,000 clones, with roughly 80% as singletons. Material: peripheral blood. These receptors were collected from a man aged 45-65 years with acute or convalescent COVID-19.

V is TRBV7-3 and J is TRBJ2-7; weak D call: TRBD1 (5 bases). Germline V gene sequence: CDR1 SGHTA, CDR2 FQGTGA. V lost 4 bases and J lost 0, with 10 bases in between. This CDR3 is 14 amino acids long. DNA for the CDR3: TGTGCCAGCAGCTCGAGCAGGGCCTCCTACGAGCAGTACTTC. It is translated as CASSSSRASYEQYF.

This clone came up many times. The chain recombines TRBV6-5 with TRBJ2-3; 9 nucleotides match TRBD1. V gave up 8 bases and J gave up 4 bases; unmatched junction bases: 7. The germline gives CDR1 MNHEY, CDR2 SVGAGI. This CDR3 has 14 residues. The CDR3 sequence: CASGGGQGPDTQYF. CDR3 in DNA: TGTGCCAGCGGGGGGGGACAGGGCCCAGATACGCAGTATTTT.

This rearrangement joins TRBV13 to TRBJ2-1, with TRBD2 matching over 9 bases. This CDR3 is built from 15 residues. Trimming cost V 5 bases and J 7 bases; bases outside gene matches: 9. From germline, CDR1 is PRHDT and CDR2 FYEKMQ (reference sequence). The CDR3 sequence is CASSPLRGGANEQFF. CDR3 nucleotide sequence: TGTGCCAGCAGCCCCCTTCGCGGGGGGGCTAATGAGCAGTTCTTC.

Remarks on this clone: Sequence at one end of the junction differs from germline and may be a read error. The chain has TRBV4-2 and TRBJ1-6; D not certain. Germline V gene data show CDR1 as LGHNA and CDR2 as YNFKEQ. The CDR3 is 14 amino acids. The CDR3 DNA follows: TGTGCCGGCAGCCAAGATACCGACATATCACCCCTCCACTTT. Amino acid sequence: CAGSQDTDISPLHF.

The chain links TRBV5-1 to TRBJ2-5; 13 bases are shared with TRBD2. The V segment lost 1 base and the J segment 2 bases; nucleotides outside the gene matches: 2. The germline V gene encodes CDR1 SGHRS and CDR2 YFSETQ. This CDR3 has 16 residues. In DNA form, the CDR3 reads TGCGCCAGCAGCTTGACTAGCGGGGGGGTACAAGAGACCCAGTACTTC. Residues: CASSLTSGGVQETQYF.

The gene calls are TRBV24-1 and TRBJ2-7; TRBD1 agrees at 11 bases. Losses at the gene ends were 3 bases for V and 6 bases for J; bases not matched to a gene: 6. Germline V gene lookup returns CDR1 KGHDR and CDR2 SFDVKD. The CDR3 spans 15 residues. CDR3 amino acids: CATSDHGTGGREQYV. In DNA, the CDR3 is TGTGCCACCAGTGATCATGGGACAGGGGGGCGCGAGCAGTACGTC.

A single count supports this clone. The CDR3 DNA sequence: TGTGCCAGCAGCTTGTTCGCAGTCGATGGCTACACCTTC. This gives the protein CASSLFAVDGYTF. This sequence joins TRBV5-6 and TRBJ1-2; D unresolved. Germline-derived CDR1 and CDR2 are SGHDT and YYEEEE. Trimming pared 1 base from V and 6 bases from J, leaving 10 bases between. The CDR3 is 13 residues long.

The chain recombines TRBV5-4 with TRBJ1-6; 7 bases match TRBD1. V was clipped by 4 bases and J by 0 bases; unmatched bases: 7. Germline V gene data show CDR1 as SGHNT and CDR2 as YYREEE (reference sequence). This CDR3 region has 17 residues. The CDR3 here is CASSRDSPNSYNSPLHF. As DNA, the CDR3 is TGTGCCAGCAGCCGGGACAGTCCGAACTCCTATAATTCACCCCTCCACTTT.

V gene TRBV27 combines with J gene TRBJ2-7; a possible D gene is TRBD1 (6 bases). V dropped 3 bases and J dropped 3 bases, with 9 bases sitting between them. The length of the CDR3 is 13 residues. The germline CDR1 and CDR2 sequences are MNHEY and SMNVEV (reference sequence). CDR3 sequence: CASSLGHNYEQYF. CDR3 nucleotide sequence: TGTGCCAGCAGTTTGGGACATAACTACGAGCAGTACTTC.